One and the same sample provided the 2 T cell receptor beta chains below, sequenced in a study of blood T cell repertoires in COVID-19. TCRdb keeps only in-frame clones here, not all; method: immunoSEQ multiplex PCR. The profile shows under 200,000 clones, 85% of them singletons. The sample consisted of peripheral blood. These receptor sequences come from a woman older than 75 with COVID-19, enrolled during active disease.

The CDR3 loop is CASSLVPGYSGNTIYF. As DNA, the CDR3 is TGCGCCAGCAGCTTGGTTCCGGGGTACTCTGGAAACACCATATATTTT. The chain is built from TRBV5-1 and TRBJ1-3; D is undetermined. The CDR3 spans 16 residues. The germline V and J ends were trimmed by 0 bases and 0 bases, with 10 bases remaining between them. Germline loops: CDR1 SGHRS, CDR2 YFSETQ.

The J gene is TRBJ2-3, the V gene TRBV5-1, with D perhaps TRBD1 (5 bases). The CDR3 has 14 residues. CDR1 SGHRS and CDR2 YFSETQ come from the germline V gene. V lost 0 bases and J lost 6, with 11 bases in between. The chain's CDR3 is CASSLEGDKDTQYF. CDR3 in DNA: TGCGCCAGCAGCTTGGAAGGGGATAAGGATACGCAGTATTTT.